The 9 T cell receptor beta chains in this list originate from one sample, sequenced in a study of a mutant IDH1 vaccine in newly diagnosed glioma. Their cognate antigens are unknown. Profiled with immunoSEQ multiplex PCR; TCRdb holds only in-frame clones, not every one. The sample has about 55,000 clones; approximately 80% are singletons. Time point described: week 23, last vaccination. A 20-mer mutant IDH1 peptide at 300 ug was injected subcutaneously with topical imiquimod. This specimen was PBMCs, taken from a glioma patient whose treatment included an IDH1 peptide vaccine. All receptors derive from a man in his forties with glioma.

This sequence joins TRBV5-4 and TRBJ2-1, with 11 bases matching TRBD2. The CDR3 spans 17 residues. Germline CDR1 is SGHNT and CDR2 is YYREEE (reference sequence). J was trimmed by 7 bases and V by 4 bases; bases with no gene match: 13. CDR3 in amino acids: CASSQSTIAGGPNEQFF. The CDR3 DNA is TGTGCCAGCAGCCAATCGACCATAGCGGGGGGGCCAAATGAGCAGTTCTTC.

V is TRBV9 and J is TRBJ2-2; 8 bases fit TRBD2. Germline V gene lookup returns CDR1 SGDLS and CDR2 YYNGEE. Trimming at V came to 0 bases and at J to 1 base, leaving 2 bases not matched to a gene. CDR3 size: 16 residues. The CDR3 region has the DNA TGTGCCAGCAGCGTAGGCGGGGGGCGGAACACCGGGGAGCTGTTTTTT. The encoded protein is CASSVGGGRNTGELFF.

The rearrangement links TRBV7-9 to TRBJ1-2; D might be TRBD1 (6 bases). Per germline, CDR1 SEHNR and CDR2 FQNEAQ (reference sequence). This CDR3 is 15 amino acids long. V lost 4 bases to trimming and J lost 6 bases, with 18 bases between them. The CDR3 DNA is TGTGCCAGCAGCTCCATAATGGGGACAAACCATGGCTACACCTTC. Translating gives CASSSIMGTNHGYTF. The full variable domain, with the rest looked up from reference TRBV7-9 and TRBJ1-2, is DTGVSQNPRHKITKRGQNVTFRCDPISEHNRLYWYRQTLGQGPEFLTYFQNEAQLEKSRLLSDRFSAERPKGSFSTLEIQRTEQGDSAMYLCASSSIMGTNHGYTFGSGTRLTVV.

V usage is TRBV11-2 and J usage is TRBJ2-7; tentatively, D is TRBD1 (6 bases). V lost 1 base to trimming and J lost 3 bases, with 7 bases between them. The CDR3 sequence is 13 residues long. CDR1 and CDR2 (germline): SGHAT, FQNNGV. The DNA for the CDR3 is TGTGCCAGCAGCTTAGGGACAGACTACGAGCAGTACTTC. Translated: CASSLGTDYEQYF.

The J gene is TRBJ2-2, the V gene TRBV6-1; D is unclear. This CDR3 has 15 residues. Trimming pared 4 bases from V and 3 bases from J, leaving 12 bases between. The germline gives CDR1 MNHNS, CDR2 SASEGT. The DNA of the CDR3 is TGTGCCAGCAGTGTTGTGGGCCGATACACCGGGGAGCTGTTTTTT. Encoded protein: CASSVVGRYTGELFF.

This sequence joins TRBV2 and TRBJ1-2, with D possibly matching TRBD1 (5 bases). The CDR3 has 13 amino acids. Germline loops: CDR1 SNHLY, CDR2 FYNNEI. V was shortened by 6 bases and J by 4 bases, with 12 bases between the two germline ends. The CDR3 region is CASSVGRGYGYTF. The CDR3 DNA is TGTGCCAGCAGCGTAGGGAGGGGCTATGGCTACACCTTC.

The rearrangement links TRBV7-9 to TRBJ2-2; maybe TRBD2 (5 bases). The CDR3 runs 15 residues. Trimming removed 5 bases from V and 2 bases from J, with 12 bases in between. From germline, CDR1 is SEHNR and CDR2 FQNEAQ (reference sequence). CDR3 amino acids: CASSVLAVNTGELFF. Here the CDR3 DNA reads TGTGCCAGCAGCGTGCTAGCCGTAAACACCGGGGAGCTGTTTTTT.

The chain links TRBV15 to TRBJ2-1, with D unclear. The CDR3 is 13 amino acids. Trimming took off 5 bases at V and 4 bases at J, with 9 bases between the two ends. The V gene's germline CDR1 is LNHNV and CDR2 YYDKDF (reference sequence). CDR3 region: CATSGRRYNEQFF. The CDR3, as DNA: TGTGCCACCAGCGGGCGAAGATACAATGAGCAGTTCTTC.

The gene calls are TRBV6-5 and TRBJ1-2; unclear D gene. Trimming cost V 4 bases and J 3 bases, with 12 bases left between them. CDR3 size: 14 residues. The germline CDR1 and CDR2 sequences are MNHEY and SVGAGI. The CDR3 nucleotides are TGTGCCAGCAGTTCCCCCGCCCGGGACTATGGCTACACCTTC. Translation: CASSSPARDYGYTF.